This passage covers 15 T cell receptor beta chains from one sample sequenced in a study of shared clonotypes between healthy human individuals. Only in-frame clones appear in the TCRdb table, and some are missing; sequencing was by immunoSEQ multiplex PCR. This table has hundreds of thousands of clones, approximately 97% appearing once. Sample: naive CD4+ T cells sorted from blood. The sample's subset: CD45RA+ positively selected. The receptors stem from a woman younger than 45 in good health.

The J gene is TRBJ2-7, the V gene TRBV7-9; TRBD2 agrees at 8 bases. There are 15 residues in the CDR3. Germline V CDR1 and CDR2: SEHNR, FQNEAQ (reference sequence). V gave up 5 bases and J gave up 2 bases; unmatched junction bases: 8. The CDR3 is CASSLQLAEPYEQYF. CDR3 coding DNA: TGTGCCAGCAGCCTCCAACTAGCGGAGCCCTACGAGCAGTACTTC.

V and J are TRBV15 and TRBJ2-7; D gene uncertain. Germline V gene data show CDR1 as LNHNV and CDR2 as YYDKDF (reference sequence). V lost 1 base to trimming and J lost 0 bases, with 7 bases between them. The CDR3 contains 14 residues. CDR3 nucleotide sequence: TGTGCCACCAGCAGAGGAGGCGCCTCCTACGAGCAGTACTTC. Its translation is CATSRGGASYEQYF.

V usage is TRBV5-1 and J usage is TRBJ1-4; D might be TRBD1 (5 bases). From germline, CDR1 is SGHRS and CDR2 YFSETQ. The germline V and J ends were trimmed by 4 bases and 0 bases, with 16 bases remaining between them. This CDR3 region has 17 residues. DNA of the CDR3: TGCGCCAGCAGCCCGGAGGGTGACAGTGCAACTAATGAAAAACTGTTTTTT. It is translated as CASSPEGDSATNEKLFF.

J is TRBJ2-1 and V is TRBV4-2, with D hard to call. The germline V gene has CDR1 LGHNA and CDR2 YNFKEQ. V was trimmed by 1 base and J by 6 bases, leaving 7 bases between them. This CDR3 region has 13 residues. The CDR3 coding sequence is TGTGCCAGCAGCCAAGGAAACCTCAATGAGCAGTTCTTC. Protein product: CASSQGNLNEQFF.

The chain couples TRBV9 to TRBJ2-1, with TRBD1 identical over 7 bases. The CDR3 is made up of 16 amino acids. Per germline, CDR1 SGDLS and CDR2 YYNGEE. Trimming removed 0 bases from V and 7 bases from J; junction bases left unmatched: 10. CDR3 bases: TGTGCCAGCAGCGTAGCGGGGACAGTTTACGGGAATGAGCAGTTCTTC. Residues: CASSVAGTVYGNEQFF.

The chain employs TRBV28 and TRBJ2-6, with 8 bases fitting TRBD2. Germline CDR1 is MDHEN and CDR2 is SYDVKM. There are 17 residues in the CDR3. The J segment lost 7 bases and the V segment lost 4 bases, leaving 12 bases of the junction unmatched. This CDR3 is CASSSGGGYWGANVLTF. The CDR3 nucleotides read TGTGCCAGCAGTTCGGGAGGGGGATACTGGGGCGCCAACGTCCTGACTTTC. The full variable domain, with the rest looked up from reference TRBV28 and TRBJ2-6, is DVKVTQSSRYLVKRTGEKVFLECVQDMDHENMFWYRQDPGLGLRLIYFSYDVKMKEKGDIPEGYSVSREKKERFSLILESASTNQTSMYLCASSSGGGYWGANVLTFGAGSRLTVL.

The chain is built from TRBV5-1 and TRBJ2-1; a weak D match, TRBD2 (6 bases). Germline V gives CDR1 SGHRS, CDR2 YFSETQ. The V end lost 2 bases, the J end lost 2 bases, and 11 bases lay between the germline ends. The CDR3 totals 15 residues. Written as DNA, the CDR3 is TGCGCCAGCAGCTTAGGGGCGGGACCCTACAATGAGCAGTTCTTC. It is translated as CASSLGAGPYNEQFF.

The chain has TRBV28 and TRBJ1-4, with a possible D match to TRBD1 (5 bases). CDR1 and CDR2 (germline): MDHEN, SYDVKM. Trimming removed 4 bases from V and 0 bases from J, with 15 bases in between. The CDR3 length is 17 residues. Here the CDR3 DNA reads TGTGCCAGCAGTTCCTATCGTTGGGGGGCAACTAATGAAAAACTGTTTTTT. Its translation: CASSSYRWGATNEKLFF.

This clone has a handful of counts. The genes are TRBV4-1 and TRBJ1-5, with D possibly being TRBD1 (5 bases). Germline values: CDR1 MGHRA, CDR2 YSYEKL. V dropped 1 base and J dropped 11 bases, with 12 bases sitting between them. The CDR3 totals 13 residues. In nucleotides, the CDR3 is TGCGCCAGCAGCCAAGTGGGGCTTGGAGCCCAGCATTTT. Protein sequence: CASSQVGLGAQHF.

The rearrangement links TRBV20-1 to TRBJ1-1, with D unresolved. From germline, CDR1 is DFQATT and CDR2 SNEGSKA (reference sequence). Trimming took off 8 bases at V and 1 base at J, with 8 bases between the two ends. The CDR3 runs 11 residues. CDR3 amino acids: CSQVRNTEAFF. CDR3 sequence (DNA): TGCAGTCAGGTCCGGAACACTGAAGCTTTCTTT.

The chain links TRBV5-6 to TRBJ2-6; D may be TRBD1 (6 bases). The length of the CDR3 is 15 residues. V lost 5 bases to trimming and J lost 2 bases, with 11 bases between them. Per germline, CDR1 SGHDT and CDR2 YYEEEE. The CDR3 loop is CASRATGTGANVLTF. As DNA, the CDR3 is TGTGCCAGCAGAGCCACAGGGACTGGGGCCAACGTCCTGACTTTC.

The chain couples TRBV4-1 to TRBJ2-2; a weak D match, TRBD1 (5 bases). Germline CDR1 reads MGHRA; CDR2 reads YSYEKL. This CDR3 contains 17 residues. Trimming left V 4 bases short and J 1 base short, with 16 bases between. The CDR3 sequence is CASSRGGTNKNTGELFF. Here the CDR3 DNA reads TGCGCCAGCAGCCGGGGCGGTACCAACAAGAACACCGGGGAGCTGTTTTTT.

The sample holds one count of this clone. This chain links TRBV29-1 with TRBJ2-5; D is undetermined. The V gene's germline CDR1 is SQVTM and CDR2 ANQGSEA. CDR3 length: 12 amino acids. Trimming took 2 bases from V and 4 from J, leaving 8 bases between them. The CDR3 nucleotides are TGCAGCGTTGAATATCTATCAGAGACCCAGTACTTC. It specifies CSVEYLSETQYF.

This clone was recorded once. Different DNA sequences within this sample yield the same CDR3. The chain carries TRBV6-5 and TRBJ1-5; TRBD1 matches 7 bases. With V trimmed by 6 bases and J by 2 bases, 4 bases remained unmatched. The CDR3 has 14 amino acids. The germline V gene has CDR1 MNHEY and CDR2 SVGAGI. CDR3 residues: CASSQGQGNQPQHF. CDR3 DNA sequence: TGTGCCAGCAGCCAAGGACAGGGCAATCAGCCCCAGCATTTT.

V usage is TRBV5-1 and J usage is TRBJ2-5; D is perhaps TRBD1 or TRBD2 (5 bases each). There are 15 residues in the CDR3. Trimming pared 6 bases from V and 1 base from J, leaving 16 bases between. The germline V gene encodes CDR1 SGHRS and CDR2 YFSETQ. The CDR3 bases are TGCGCCAGCACCACAACGTCTGGGACCCAAGAGACCCAGTACTTC. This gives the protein CASTTTSGTQETQYF.